This TCR beta chain is from a study of identical twins. TCRdb re-analysed the 5' RACE reads in MiXCR, keeping a single row per CDR3 protein. The data contain 1.5 million to 2 million distinct CDR3 sequences, around 33% of them singletons. CDR3 size: 13 residues. The V gene's germline CDR1 is MNHEY and CDR2 SMNVEV (reference sequence). For this clonotype: Germline is not matched at one junction end, which may reflect a read error.

V usage is TRBV27 and J usage is TRBJ2-3; weak D call: TRBD2 (6 bases). The TCR comes from a newborn girl in good health. The sequenced sample was cord blood. CDR3 nucleotide sequence: TGTGCCGCCCGGGACTCGGGCGCAGATACGCGGTATTTT. It codes for CAARDSGADTRYF.